The sample holds a few counts of the clone carrying this TCR beta chain. Per the germline V gene, CDR1 is MNHEY and CDR2 is SVGAGI. V gave up 5 bases and J gave up 7 bases; unmatched junction bases: 8. CDR3 length: 14 amino acids. The data derive from a study of CD8 T cells in ankylosing spondylitis. TCRdb re-called the 5' RACE reads with MiXCR, one entry per CDR3 protein. The sample has a few hundred thousand distinct CDR3 sequences; about 24% are singletons. The receptor comes from a male donor with ankylosing spondylitis or in good health (not recorded which). Sequences were obtained from blood, either unsorted or a sorted T cell fraction (not recorded which). The V and J genes are TRBV6-5 and TRBJ1-5; 7 nucleotides line up with TRBD1. As DNA, the CDR3 is TGTGCCAGCAGTACCCGACAGGGAGGCCAGCCCCAGCATTTT. Translating it yields CASSTRQGGQPQHF.